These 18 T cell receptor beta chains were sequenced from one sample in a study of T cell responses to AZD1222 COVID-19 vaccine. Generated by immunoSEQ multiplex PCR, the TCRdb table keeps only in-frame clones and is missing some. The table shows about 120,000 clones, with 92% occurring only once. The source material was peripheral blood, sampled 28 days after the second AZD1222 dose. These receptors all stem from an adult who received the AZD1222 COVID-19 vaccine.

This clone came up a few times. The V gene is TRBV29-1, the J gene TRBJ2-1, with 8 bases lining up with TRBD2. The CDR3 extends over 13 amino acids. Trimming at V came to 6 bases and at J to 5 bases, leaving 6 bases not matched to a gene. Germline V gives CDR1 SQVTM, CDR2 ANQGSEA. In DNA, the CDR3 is TGCAGCGTCCAGCGGGAGACTCACAATGAGCAGTTCTTC. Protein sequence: CSVQRETHNEQFF.

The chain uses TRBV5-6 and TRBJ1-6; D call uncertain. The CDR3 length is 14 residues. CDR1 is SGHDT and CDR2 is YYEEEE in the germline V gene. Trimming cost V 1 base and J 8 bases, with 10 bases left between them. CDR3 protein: CASSLWGSDSPLHF. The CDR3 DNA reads TGTGCCAGCAGCTTGTGGGGATCGGATTCACCCCTCCACTTT.

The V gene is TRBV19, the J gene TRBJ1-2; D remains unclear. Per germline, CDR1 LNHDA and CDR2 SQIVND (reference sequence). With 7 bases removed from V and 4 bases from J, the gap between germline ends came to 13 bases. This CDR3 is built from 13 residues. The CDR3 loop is CASTQSDLYGYTF. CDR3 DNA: TGTGCCAGTACACAAAGCGACCTCTATGGCTACACCTTC.

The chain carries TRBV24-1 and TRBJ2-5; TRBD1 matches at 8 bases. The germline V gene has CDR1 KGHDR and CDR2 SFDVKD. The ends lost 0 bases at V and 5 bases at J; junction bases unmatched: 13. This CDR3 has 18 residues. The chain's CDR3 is CATSDLQGPAGGRETQYF. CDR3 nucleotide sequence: TGTGCCACCAGTGATTTGCAAGGCCCTGCAGGGGGCCGGGAGACCCAGTACTTC.

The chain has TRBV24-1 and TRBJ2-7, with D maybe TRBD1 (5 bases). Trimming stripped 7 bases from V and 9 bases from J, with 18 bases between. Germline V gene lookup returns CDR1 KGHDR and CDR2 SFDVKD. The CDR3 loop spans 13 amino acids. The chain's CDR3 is CATSETEGPGQYF. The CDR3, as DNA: TGTGCCACCAGCGAGACAGAAGGCCCCGGGCAGTACTTC.

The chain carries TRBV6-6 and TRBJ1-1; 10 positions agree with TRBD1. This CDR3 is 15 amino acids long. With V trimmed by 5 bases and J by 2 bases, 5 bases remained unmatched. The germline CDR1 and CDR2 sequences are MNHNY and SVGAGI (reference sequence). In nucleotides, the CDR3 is TGTGCCAGCAGTCGACAGGGGGCGGGTAACACTGAAGCTTTCTTT. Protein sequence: CASSRQGAGNTEAFF.

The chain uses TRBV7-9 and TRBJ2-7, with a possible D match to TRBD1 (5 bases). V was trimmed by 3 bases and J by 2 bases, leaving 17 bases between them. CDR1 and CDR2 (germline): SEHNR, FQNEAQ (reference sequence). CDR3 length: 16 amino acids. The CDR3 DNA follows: TGTGCCAGCAGCTTTGCGAGTGACAGACCCACCTACGAGCAGTACTTC. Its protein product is CASSFASDRPTYEQYF.

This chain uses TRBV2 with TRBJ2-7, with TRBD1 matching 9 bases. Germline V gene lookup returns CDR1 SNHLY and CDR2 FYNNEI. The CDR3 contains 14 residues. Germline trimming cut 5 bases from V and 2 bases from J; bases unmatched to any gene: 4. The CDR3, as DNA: TGTGCCAGCAGTCCAGACAGGGGGGCCTACGAGCAGTACTTC. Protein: CASSPDRGAYEQYF.

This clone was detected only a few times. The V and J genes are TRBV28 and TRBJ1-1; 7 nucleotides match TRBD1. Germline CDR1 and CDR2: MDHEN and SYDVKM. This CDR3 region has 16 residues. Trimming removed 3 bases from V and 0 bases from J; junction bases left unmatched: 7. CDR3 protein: CASSFVDRTLNTEAFF. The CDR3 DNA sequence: TGTGCCAGCAGTTTCGTGGACAGGACTTTGAACACTGAAGCTTTCTTT.

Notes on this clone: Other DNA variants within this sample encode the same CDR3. The CDR3 region has the DNA TGCAGCGTCCAGAGGACAGGGCGGTACGAGCAGTACTTC. Its protein product is CSVQRTGRYEQYF. V usage is TRBV29-1 and J usage is TRBJ2-7, with 8 bases identical to TRBD1. This CDR3 is built from 13 residues. The J segment lost 4 bases and the V segment lost 6 bases, leaving 8 bases of the junction unmatched. The germline V gene has CDR1 SQVTM and CDR2 ANQGSEA.

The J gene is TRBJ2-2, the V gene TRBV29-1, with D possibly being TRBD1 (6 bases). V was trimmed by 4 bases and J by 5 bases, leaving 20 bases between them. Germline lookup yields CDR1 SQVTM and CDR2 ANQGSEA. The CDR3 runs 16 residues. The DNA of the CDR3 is TGCAGCGTTGCTTTTACGGACAGAAGCGGTACCGGGGAGCTGTTTTTT. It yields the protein CSVAFTDRSGTGELFF.

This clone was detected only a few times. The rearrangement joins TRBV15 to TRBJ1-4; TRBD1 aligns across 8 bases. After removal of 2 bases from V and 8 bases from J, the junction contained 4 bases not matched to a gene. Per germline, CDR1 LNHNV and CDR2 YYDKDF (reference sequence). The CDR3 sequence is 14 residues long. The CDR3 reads CATSRQGAREKLFF. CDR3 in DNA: TGTGCCACCAGCAGACAGGGGGCGAGGGAAAAACTGTTTTTT. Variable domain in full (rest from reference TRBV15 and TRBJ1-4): DAMVIQNPRYQVTQFGKPVTLSCSQTLNHNVMYWYQQKSSQAPKLLFHYYDKDFNNEADTPDNFQSRRPNTSFCFLDIRSPGLGDTAMYLCATSRQGAREKLFFGSGTQLSVL.

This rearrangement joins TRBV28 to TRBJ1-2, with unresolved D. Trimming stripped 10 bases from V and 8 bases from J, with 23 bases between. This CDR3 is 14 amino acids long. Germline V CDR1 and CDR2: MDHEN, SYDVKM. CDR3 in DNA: TGTGCCATCTCTTCAGAAGGGCGGTCGGAGGGCTACACCTTC. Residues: CAISSEGRSEGYTF.

CDR3 DNA: TGTGCCAGCAGGAGACTAATCCAAGAGACCCAGTACTTC. Translated, it gives CASRRLIQETQYF. The rearrangement joins TRBV28 to TRBJ2-5, with a tentative D call TRBD2 (5 bases). V shed 6 bases and J shed 1 base, with 9 bases lying between them. The length of the CDR3 is 13 residues. CDR1 and CDR2 from the germline V gene are MDHEN and SYDVKM.

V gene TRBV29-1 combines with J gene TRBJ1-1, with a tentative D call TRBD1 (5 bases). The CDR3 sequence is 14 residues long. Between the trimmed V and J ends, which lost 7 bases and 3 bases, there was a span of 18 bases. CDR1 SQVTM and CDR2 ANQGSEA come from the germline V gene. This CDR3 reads CSGRRGGRDTEAFF. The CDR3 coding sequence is TGCAGCGGCCGTCGGGGGGGAAGGGACACTGAAGCTTTCTTT.

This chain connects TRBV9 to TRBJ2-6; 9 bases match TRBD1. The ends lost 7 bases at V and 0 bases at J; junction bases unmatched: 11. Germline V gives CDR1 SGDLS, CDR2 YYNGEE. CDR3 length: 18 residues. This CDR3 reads CASGGTGTELSGANVLTF. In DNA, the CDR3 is TGTGCCAGCGGGGGGACAGGGACCGAGCTCTCTGGGGCCAACGTCCTGACTTTC.

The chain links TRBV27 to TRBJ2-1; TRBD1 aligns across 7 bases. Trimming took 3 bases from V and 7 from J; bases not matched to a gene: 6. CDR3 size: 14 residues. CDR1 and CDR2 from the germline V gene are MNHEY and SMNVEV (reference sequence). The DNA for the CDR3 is TGTGCCAGCAGTTTCACGACAGGGTTAAATGAGCAGTTCTTC. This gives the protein CASSFTTGLNEQFF.

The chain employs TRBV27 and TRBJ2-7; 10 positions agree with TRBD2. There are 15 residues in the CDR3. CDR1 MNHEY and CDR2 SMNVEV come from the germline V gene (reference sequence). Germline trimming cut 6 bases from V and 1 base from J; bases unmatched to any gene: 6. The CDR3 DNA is TGTGCCAGCAGGGGACTAGCGACAGCGTCCTACGAGCAGTACTTC. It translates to CASRGLATASYEQYF.